This TCR beta chain derives from a study of beta chain features in type 1 diabetes. Sorted populations all exceeded 98% purity. The authors reverse transcribed all of the isolated RNA, so sequencing captured expressed TCRB transcripts. Assay: immunoSEQ multiplex PCR; the TCRdb copy retains only in-frame clones and omits some. Among some 270,000 clones listed, about 8% were seen once. This clone was observed many times. There are 13 residues in the CDR3. Germline V gene sequence: CDR1 SGHNT, CDR2 YENEEA. The V and J ends lost 10 bases and 8 bases, in that order; junction bases with no gene match: 11. Sequenced input: central memory CD4+ T cells from blood. The chain is built from TRBV11-3 and TRBJ2-1; TRBD2 matches at 7 bases. This sequence was found in a woman aged 18-29 years in good health. DNA for the CDR3: TGTGCCACCTCACGGCGGGGGACGTATGAGCAGTTCTTC. Its protein is CATSRRGTYEQFF.